The 3 T cell receptor beta chains listed next were all sequenced from one sample in a study of neoadjuvant anti-PD-1 for oral cavity cancer. Sequencing was performed with immunoSEQ multiplex PCR; in TCRdb, only in-frame clones are kept and a portion is missing. The top ten hold 3% to 3.5% of the sample, which has around 81,000 clones, approximately 80% seen once. This specimen consisted of PBMCs, obtained before nivolumab (anti-PD-1) treatment. Receptors were obtained from a person between 40 and 85 years old with oral cavity squamous cell carcinoma.

This chain joins TRBV19 and TRBJ2-3; D perhaps matches TRBD1 (6 bases). Germline V gene sequence: CDR1 LNHDA, CDR2 SQIVND (reference sequence). CDR3 size: 12 residues. Trimming stripped 3 bases from V and 6 bases from J, with 7 bases between. The CDR3 spells CASSIDRDTQYF. The CDR3 nucleotides read TGTGCCAGTAGTATCGACAGGGATACGCAGTATTTT.

The chain links TRBV6-5 to TRBJ2-3; 8 bases align to TRBD2. Looked up from germline, CDR1 is MNHEY and CDR2 is SVGAGI. The CDR3 contains 14 residues. J gave up 4 bases and V 5 bases, and 5 bases lay outside the gene matches. The CDR3 protein is CASSPAGVADTQYF. CDR3 DNA sequence: TGTGCCAGCAGTCCAGCGGGAGTCGCAGATACGCAGTATTTT.

The genes are TRBV7-8 and TRBJ2-2, with D perhaps being TRBD1 or TRBD2 (6 bases each). Trimming removed 3 bases at V and 1 base at J, with 9 bases between. Germline V gene lookup returns CDR1 SGHVS and CDR2 FQNEAQ. The CDR3 is 15 amino acids. As DNA, the CDR3 is TGTGCCAGCAGCTTGGAGGGGGTGAACACCGGGGAGCTGTTTTTT. It is translated as CASSLEGVNTGELFF.